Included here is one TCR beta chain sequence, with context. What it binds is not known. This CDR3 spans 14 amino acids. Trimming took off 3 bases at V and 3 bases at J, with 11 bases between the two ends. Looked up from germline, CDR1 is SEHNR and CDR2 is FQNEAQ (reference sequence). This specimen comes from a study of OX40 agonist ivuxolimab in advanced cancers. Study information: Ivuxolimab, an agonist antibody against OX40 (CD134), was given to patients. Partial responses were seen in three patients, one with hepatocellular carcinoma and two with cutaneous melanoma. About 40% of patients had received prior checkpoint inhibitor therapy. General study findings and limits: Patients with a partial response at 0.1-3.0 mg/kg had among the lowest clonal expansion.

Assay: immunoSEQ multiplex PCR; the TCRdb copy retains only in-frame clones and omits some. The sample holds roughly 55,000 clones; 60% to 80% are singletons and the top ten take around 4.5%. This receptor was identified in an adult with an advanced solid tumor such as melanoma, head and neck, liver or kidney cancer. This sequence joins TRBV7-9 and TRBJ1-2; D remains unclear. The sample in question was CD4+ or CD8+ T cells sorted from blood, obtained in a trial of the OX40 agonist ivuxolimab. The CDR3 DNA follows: TGTGCCAGCAGCTTTACCGGGTTGCACTATGGCTACACCTTC. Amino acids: CASSFTGLHYGYTF.